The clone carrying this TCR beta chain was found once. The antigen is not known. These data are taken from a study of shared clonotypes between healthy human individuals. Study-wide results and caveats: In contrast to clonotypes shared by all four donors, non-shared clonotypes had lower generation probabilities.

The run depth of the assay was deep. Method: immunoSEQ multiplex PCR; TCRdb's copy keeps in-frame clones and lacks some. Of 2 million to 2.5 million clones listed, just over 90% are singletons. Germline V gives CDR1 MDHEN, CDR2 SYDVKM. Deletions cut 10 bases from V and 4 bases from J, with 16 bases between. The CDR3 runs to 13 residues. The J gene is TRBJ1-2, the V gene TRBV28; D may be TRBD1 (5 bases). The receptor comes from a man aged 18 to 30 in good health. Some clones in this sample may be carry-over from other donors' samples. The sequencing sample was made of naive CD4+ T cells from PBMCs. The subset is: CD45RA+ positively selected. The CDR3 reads CATREEGVYGYTF. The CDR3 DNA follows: TGTGCCACTCGAGAGGAAGGGGTCTATGGCTACACCTTC.